The rows below give T cell receptor beta chains drawn from one sample of a study of spatial heterogeneity in lung cancer. One entry per CDR3 protein, called by TCRdb with MiXCR from the 5' RACE reads. Altogether 700 to 1,000 distinct CDR3 sequences are present, 6.5% to 8.5% being singletons, with the ten largest covering 15%. The sample here was lung tumor tissue, taken at surgery. These receptor sequences come from a male donor with early-stage non-small cell lung cancer. Both conserved end residues are part of each CDR3. D genes are given only for firm matches. Some rows have no size entry. The others give once, few or many, or a class for an expanded clone.

TRBV24-1	medium-sized	TRBJ2-5	NA	CATSAWGGPQETQYF	TGTGCCACCAGTGCGTGGGGGGGCCCGCAAGAGACCCAGTACTTC
TRBV7-2	large	TRBJ1-1	NA	CASTMGLEAGTEAFF	TGTGCCAGCACCATGGGGCTGGAAGCGGGCACTGAAGCTTTCTTT
TRBV7-3	medium-sized	TRBJ2-1	NA	CASSWEGGAGYNEQFF	TGTGCCAGCAGCTGGGAAGGGGGCGCGGGATACAATGAGCAGTTCTTC
TRBV21-1	medium-sized	TRBJ1-5	NA	CASLRTGVGQPQHF	TGTGCCAGCCTTCGGACAGGGGTTGGGCAGCCCCAGCATTTT
TRBV12-3/TRBV12-4	large	TRBJ2-6	NA	CASSWGLPGSGANVLTF	TGTGCCAGCAGTTGGGGGCTCCCGGGGTCTGGGGCCAACGTCCTGACTTTC
TRBV13	large	TRBJ2-1	TRBD2	CASSFTGGAGDEQFF	TGTGCCAGCAGCTTCACCGGGGGGGCCGGGGATGAGCAGTTCTTC
TRBV11-3	large	TRBJ2-2	NA	CASSLPGELFF	TGTGCCAGCAGCTTACCCGGGGAGCTGTTTTTT
TRBV6-5	hyperexpanded	TRBJ1-2	NA	CASSQNREGYGYTF	TGTGCCAGCAGTCAAAACAGGGAGGGCTATGGCTACACCTTC
TRBV6-5	large	TRBJ2-7	TRBD2	CASSYAGDEQYF	TGTGCCAGCAGTTACGCGGGGGACGAGCAGTACTTC
TRBV7-2	NA	TRBJ2-2	NA	CASTKHTRTDNTGELFF	TGTGCCAGCACCAAACACACAAGGACAGACAACACCGGGGAGCTGTTTTTT
TRBV28	medium-sized	TRBJ1-5	NA	CASSGFQGSNQPQHF	TGTGCCAGCAGTGGCTTTCAGGGAAGCAATCAGCCCCAGCATTTT
TRBV7-2	few	TRBJ2-3	TRBD2	CASSLELAVRDTQYF	TGTGCCAGCAGCTTAGAACTAGCGGTGAGAGATACGCAGTATTTT
TRBV7-2	few	TRBJ2-5	NA	CASSLDTGRPGTQYF	TGTGCCAGCAGCTTAGATACCGGCCGACCGGGGACCCAGTACTTC
TRBV3-1	NA	TRBJ2-1	NA	CASSSTGYNEQFF	TGTGCCAGCAGCTCCACAGGGTACAATGAGCAGTTCTTC
TRBV28	large	TRBJ2-7	NA	CASNRNPADEQYF	TGTGCCAGCAATCGGAACCCAGCGGACGAGCAGTACTTC
TRBV4-2	medium-sized	TRBJ2-7	TRBD1	CASSRGQGTYEQYF	TGTGCCAGCAGCCGAGGACAGGGAACCTACGAGCAGTACTTC